This T cell receptor beta chain was sequenced for a study of cytomegalovirus exposure and HLA in healthy donors (dated by TCRdb to about 2017). Looking at the study overall: An earlier analysis of some 620 of the donors reported 276 Gb of sequence data and around 100 million unique TCR beta sequences obtained from about 180 million T cells. Typing coverage differed by locus: A, B, C, DRB1 and DQB1 were typed in about 629-640 donors, DQA1 in around 500, DPA1 in around 600, and DPB1 in 472. All discovery cohort repertoires had been generated on a single sequencing platform. The aim of the study was to test whether cataloging public T cell receptors could identify signatures of past pathogen exposure. To predict cytomegalovirus infection status, the study brought together high-throughput TCR immunosequencing, statistical association of individual TCRs with disease status, and machine learning. The genetic ancestry cluster associated with self-reported Caucasian donors included over 65% of the roughly 380 genotyped donors. A separate validation cohort of over a hundred different subjects was used in addition to the approximately 700-subject first cohort. An early release that covered about 600 HLA-typed donors contained around 300 gigabases of sequencing data and about 93 million unique TCR sequences. A later analysis re-analyzed previously published TCR beta repertoires from approximately 670 donors and added high-resolution HLA genotyping to study TCR occurrence patterns. The study profiled the T cell repertoires of 500 to 800 subjects by immunosequencing and related them to cytomegalovirus serostatus. Among some 400 genotyped donors of the cohort, an average of approximately 240,000 unique TCR beta nucleotide sequences was sequenced per donor, of which about 20% were non-productive. A later genetic analysis used genome-wide SNP genotypes for 398 of the 666 donors, treating that subset as a discovery cohort. In the later analysis, no new phenotypic data were used to find candidate immune exposures; instead, reliance was placed on TCR beta sequences and their occurrence across donors. Both class I and class II loci were covered by HLA typing, at four-digit resolution. About 5 DR-DQ haplotypes were handled as single units for association and clustering, since linkage in the cohort was strong. Alongside the repertoire data, information on donor age, sex, ethnicity and CMV serostatus was compiled. In an earlier analysis of roughly 600 of the donors, high-throughput TCR beta sequencing was used to judge whether each TCR beta V gene segment behaved as functional or pseudogenic.

The V end gives up 3 bases and the J end 3 bases, leaving 17 bases in the junction not matched to a gene. According to the germline V gene (reference sequence), CDR1 reads LNHDA and CDR2 reads SQIVND. From the cysteine up to the phenylalanine, the CDR3 has a length of 20 residues. Only the CDR3 region is kept as DNA, spanning 60 bases read in frame from base 1. The cohort consisted of 670 or so healthy bone marrow donors. At the time of sampling, all cohort members were nominally healthy, though unrecorded immune exposures were likely present. The donor tested CMV seronegative, placing the donor among the 350 or so seronegative members of the cohort. Every donor gave a peripheral blood sample, and the peripheral blood mononuclear cells from that sample were used for TCR beta sequencing. The Qiagen DNeasy Blood Extraction Kit was used to extract genomic DNA from the blood cell samples. Comment on this clone: Its antigen target is currently unknown. Per-base quality was not reported, and no clone a single base away is much larger than it.

Libraries came from the immunoSEQ multiplex PCR assay. The multiplex PCR relied on a mix of 60 forward primers for TCR Vbeta segments and 13 reverse primers for TCR Jbeta segments. The CDR3 region of rearranged TCR beta genes was amplified from genomic DNA with a multiplex PCR assay. The amplified TCR beta libraries were sequenced on the Illumina HiSeq System as 87-base-pair reads. The paper's processing steps were these. In a later analysis, tens of millions of unique TCR beta chains were counted across the roughly 670 repertoires, and approximately 11 million of these chains were shared by at least two donors. A nearest-neighbor algorithm error-corrected the raw reads and collapsed the reads into unique sequences, merging closely related sequences to remove PCR and sequencing errors. To assign V, D and J gene segments, CDR3 sequences were aligned to IMGT reference sequences. For a sequence to be retained, a match of at least six nucleotides was required to both a V gene segment and a J gene segment. A rearrangement counted as productive if the CDR3 had no stop codons and remained in frame with V and J, and every other rearrangement counted as non-productive. CDR3 was defined by IMGT convention, running from the second conserved V-encoded cysteine to the conserved J-encoded phenylalanine. Sequences without an unambiguous match to a single V gene segment were excluded from the earlier analysis of a few hundred of the donors. In an earlier analysis of about 590 of the donors, a V segment was called functional when productive rearrangements were above 56.7%, and segregating when the standard deviation between donors exceeded 5%. A statistical classification framework was built to diagnose cytomegalovirus status from the catalog of TCR beta chain sequences. In a later analysis, V and J genes were assigned by comparing TCR nucleotide sequences against IMGT/GENE-DB human TR gene sequences. Using the TCRdist pipeline, a later analysis assigned CDR3 sequences along with most-parsimonious VDJ recombination scenarios. A later analysis defined each TCR beta chain by its CDR3 amino acid sequence plus V-gene family, and excluded reads lacking a unique V-gene family. A later analysis removed several hundred highly shared, low-generation-probability nucleotide sequences to deal with suspected cross-contamination and a sequencing artifact. In a later analysis, a clonal expansion index for each public chain was calculated from normalized within-repertoire ranks of inferred template counts. A later analysis computed generation probabilities with a VDJ recombination model fitted to out-of-frame rearrangements, and checked the results against IGoR. Hypergeometric tests were used in a later analysis to score TCR-TCR, TCR-HLA and TCR-CMV co-occurrence, with a repertoire-size bias correction applied to the TCR pairs. To estimate false discovery rates, a later analysis permuted the HLA or CMV assignments 20 times. A later analysis grouped co-occurring TCRs with DBSCAN, adding TCRdist sequence similarity when clustering within HLA-allele-positive subsets. Co-occurrence clustering excluded repertoires with fewer than 30,000 or more than 120,000 public chains, plus five with anomalous nucleotide sharing. Entries here come from immuneACCESS through TCRdb and include only in-frame sequences with V and J called. Some clones fail to appear in such tables; in the studies checked, an unresolved V gene covers under half of the shortfall, and the cause of the remainder is unknown. V and J calls and clone size are those listed in that table; D and trimming were worked out from the DNA. This sample holds around 100,000 clones; around 80% were observed only once. The leading ten clones occupy around 3.1% of the sample.

Study-wide findings and limitations: In this cohort, only TCR beta chains were sequenced, and detectable features were limited by the absence of alpha or paired-chain data. An association between a missense DCLRE1C variant and V-gene and J-gene trimming of TCR beta chains was found in a later genetic analysis and replicated in an independent cohort. In a later analysis, most CMV-associated TCR beta chains were found to appear HLA-restricted, with HLA associations seemingly driven largely by CMV exposure. A later analysis found that TCR association rates varied across HLA loci, with DRB1 alleles showing the most associated TCRs and HLA-C alleles the fewest. Several of the top co-occurrence clusters appeared to be linked to parvovirus B19, influenza, CMV and Epstein-Barr virus, according to a later analysis. Strong co-occurrence of HLA alleles, especially DR and DQ, made assigning TCR associations to individual alleles difficult. Broadly in line with IMGT annotations, most TCR beta V segments showed up in productive rearrangements about 87% or about 30% of the time in an earlier analysis of around 600 of the donors. For the cohort, immune exposure information was limited to CMV serostatus. Because the 87-base-pair reads could not distinguish some IMGT-functional V segments, including TRBV6-2 and TRBV6-3, those segments were excluded. Most TCR sequences were seen in very few donors, while some public TCRs were found in many individuals. Cytomegalovirus status was reported to be diagnosed by the classifier with high specificity and sensitivity in both the original and validation cohorts. A total of 150 to 200 TCR beta chains were listed by the study as associated with cytomegalovirus. A further reported finding was that TCR beta sequences accurately predicted the HLA-A and HLA-B alleles for most subjects in the first cohort. The earlier analysis of some 540 of the donors excluded some 15 rarely observed V segments, including chromosome 9 orphons, because counts were too low. In a later analysis, over 15,000 TCR beta sequences were associated with specific HLA alleles at a false discovery rate of 0.05. The authors suggested that the approach could potentially be extended to other disease states and immunological phenotypes. Linkage disequilibrium might explain the correlated functional status among segregating V segments, but an unknown experimental factor could not be ruled out. A later genetic analysis reported fewer N-insertions in productive TCRs among donors in an Asian-associated ancestry cluster than the roughly 620-donor mean. A few of the identified cytomegalovirus-associated TCR beta chains were confirmed in vitro to be specific for cytomegalovirus antigens. A group of highly shared sequence variants was considered likely to be a technical artifact of the sequencing pipeline. In a later analysis, HLA-associated TCR beta chains were found to be more clonally expanded and to have lower generation probabilities than equally common non-associated chains. Because HLA typing was missing for some donors at each locus, association tests included only the typed subset. Roughly uniform sequencing depth across donors was assumed in presence/absence analyses, although this assumption may not hold.

The rearranged segments are TRBV19 and TRBJ2-7; TRBD2 agrees with 13 junctional bases. The sequence was obtained from a woman aged 40 to 55 in good health and CMV-seronegative. The sample comprised PBMCs. The CDR3 protein sequence reads: CASSISFHRPGLAGLYEQYF. In nucleotide form, the sequence is TGTGCCAGTAGTATTTCGTTCCATAGACCGGGACTAGCGGGGCTCTACGAGCAGTACTTC.